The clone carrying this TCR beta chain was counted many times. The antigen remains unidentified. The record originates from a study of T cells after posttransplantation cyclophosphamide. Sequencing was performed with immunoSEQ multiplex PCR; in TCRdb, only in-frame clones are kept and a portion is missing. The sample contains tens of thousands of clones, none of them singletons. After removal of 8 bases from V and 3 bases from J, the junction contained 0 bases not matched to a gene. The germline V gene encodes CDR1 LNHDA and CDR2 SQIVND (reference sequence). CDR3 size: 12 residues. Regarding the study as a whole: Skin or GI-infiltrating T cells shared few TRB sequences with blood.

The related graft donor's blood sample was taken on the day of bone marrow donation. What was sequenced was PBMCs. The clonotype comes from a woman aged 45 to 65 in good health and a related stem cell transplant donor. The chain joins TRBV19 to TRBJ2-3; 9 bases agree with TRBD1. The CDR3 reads CASGQGTDTQYF. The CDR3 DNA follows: TGTGCCAGTGGACAGGGGACAGATACGCAGTATTTT.